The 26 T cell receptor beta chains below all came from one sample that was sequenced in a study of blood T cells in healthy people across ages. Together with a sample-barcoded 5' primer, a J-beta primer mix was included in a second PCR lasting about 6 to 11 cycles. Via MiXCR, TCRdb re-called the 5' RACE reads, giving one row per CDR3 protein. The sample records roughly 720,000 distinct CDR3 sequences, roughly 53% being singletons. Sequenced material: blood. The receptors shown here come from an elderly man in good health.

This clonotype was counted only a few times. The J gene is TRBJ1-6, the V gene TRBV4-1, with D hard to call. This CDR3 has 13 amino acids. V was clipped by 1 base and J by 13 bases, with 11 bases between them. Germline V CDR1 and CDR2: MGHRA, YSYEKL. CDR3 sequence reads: CASSQVSGIPLHF. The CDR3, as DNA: TGCGCCAGCAGCCAAGTTTCGGGGATTCCCCTCCACTTT.

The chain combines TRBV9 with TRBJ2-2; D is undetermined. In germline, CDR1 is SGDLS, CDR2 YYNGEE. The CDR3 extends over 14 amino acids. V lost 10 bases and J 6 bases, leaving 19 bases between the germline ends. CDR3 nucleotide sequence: TGTGCCGGCGCCTTAGATGGAGTGTCCGGGGAGCTGTTTTTT. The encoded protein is CAGALDGVSGELFF. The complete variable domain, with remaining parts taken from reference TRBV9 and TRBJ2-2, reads DSGVTQTPKHLITATGQRVTLRCSPRSGDLSVYWYQQSLDQGLQFLIQYYNGEERAKGNILERFSAQQFPDLHSELNLSSLELGDSALYFCAGALDGVSGELFFGEGSRLTVL.

The CDR3 coding sequence is TGTGCCAGCAGCGTAGTGAATAGCGGGAGCTATGAGCAGTTCTTC. It encodes CASSVVNSGSYEQFF. The chain has TRBV9 and TRBJ2-1, with 9 bases that match TRBD2. Looked up from germline, CDR1 is SGDLS and CDR2 is YYNGEE. With 0 bases clipped from V and 8 bases from J, the junction kept 6 bases outside the gene matches. This CDR3 is 15 amino acids long. Full variable domain (missing parts from reference TRBV9 and TRBJ2-1): DSGVTQTPKHLITATGQRVTLRCSPRSGDLSVYWYQQSLDQGLQFLIQYYNGEERAKGNILERFSAQQFPDLHSELNLSSLELGDSALYFCASSVVNSGSYEQFFGPGTRLTVL.

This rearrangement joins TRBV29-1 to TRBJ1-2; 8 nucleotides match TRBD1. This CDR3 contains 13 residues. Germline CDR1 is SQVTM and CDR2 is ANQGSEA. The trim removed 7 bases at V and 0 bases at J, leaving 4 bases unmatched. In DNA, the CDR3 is TGCAGCGCTGGACAGGGTCCTAACTATGGCTACACCTTC. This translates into CSAGQGPNYGYTF.

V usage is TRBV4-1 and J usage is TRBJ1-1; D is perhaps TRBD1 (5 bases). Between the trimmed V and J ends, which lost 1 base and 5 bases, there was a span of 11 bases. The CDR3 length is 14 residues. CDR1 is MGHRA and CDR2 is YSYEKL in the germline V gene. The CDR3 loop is CASSQGDWGTEAFF. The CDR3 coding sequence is TGCGCCAGCAGCCAAGGGGACTGGGGGACTGAAGCTTTCTTT.

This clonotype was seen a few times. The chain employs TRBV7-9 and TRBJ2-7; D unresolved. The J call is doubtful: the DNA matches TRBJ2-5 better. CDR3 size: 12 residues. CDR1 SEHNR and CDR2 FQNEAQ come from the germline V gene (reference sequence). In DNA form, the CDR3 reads TGTGCCAGCAGGGTCGGCCGGGAGACCCAGTACTTC. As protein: CASRVGRETQYF.

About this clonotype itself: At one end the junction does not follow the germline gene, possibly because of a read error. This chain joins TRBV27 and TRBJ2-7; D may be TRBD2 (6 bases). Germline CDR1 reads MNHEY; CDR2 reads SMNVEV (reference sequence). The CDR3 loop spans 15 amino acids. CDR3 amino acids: CASSLGLRSSYEQYF. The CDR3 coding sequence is TGTGCCAGCAGTTTAGGACTAAGAAGCTCCTACGAGCAGTACTTT.

CDR3 in amino acids: CASSNVVWEQYF. CDR3 nucleotides: TGTGCCAGCTCAAACGTCGTGTGGGAGCAGTACTTC. The rearrangement uses TRBV18 and TRBJ2-4, with TRBD2 as a possible D gene (5 bases). Trimming took off 5 bases at V and 13 bases at J, with 15 bases between the two ends. The CDR3 length is 12 residues. Germline V gene sequence: CDR1 KGHSH, CDR2 LQKENI.

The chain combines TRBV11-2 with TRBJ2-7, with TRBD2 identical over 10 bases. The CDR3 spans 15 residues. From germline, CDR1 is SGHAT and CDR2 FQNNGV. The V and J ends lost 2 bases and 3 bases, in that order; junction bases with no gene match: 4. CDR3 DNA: TGTGCCAGCAGCTTATCCGGGACTAGCGTCTACGAGCAGTACTTC. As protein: CASSLSGTSVYEQYF. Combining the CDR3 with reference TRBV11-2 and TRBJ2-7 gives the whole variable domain EAGVAQSPRYKIIEKRQSVAFWCNPISGHATLYWYQQILGQGPKLLIQFQNNGVVDDSQLPKDRFSAERLKGVDSTLKIQPAKLEDSAVYLCASSLSGTSVYEQYFGPGTRLTVT.

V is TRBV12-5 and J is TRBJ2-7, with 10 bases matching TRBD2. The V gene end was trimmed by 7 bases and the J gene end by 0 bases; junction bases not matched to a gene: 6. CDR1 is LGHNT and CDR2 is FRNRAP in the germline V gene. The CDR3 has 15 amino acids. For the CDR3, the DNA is TGTGCTAGTGTCCGGGCTAGCGGGAGCTCCTACGAGCAGTACTTC. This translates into CASVRASGSSYEQYF.

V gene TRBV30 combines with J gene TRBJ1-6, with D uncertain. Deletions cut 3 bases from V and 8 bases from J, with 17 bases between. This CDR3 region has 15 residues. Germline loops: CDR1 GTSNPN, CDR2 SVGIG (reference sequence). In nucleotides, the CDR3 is TGTGCCTGGAGACGAGTAACCGTCACACATTCACCCCTCCACTTT. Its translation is CAWRRVTVTHSPLHF.

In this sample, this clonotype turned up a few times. The CDR3 here is CSVEGGRYQETQYF. DNA for the CDR3: TGCAGCGTTGAGGGAGGGCGGTACCAAGAGACCCAGTACTTC. V gene TRBV29-1 combines with J gene TRBJ2-5; the match to TRBD2 covers 7 bases. Germline CDR1 and CDR2: SQVTM and ANQGSEA. The CDR3 extends over 14 amino acids. With 3 bases clipped from V and 0 bases from J, the junction kept 4 bases outside the gene matches.

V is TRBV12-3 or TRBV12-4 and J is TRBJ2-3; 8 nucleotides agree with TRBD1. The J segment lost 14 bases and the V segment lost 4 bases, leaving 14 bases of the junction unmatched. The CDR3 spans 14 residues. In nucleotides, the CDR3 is TGTGCCAGCAGTTCCGCGACAGGGGCCCGATACGCGTATTTT. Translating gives CASSSATGARYAYF.

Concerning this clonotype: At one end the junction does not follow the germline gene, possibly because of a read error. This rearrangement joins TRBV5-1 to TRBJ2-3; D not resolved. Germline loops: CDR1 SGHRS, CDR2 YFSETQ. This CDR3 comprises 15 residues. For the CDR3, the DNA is TGCGCTAGCAGCCTGACATTCACAGCCCCAGATACGCAGTATTTT. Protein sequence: CASSLTFTAPDTQYF.

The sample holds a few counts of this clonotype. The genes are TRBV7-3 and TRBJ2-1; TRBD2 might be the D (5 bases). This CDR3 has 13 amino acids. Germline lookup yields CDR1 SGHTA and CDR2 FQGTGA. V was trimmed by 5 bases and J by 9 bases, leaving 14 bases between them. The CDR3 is CASSSGSMGEQFF. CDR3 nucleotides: TGTGCCAGCAGCAGCGGTAGCATGGGTGAGCAGTTCTTC.

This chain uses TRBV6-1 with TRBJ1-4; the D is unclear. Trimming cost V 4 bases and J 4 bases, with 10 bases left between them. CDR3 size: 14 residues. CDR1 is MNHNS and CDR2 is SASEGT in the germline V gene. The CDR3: CASSGADGNEKLFF. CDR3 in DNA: TGTGCCAGCAGTGGAGCGGACGGTAATGAAAAACTGTTTTTT.

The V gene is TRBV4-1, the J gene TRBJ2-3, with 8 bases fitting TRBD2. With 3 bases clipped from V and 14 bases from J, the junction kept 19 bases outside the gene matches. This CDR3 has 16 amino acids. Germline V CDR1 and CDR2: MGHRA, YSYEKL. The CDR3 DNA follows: TGCGCCAGCAGCCAGCTTCAGGGACTAGGACACAGATACGCGTATTTT. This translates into CASSQLQGLGHRYAYF.

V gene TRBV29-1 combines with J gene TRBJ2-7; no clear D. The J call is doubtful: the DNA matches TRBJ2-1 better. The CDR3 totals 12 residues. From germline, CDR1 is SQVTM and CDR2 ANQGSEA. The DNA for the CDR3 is TGCAGCGTTGAGCATTGGTCCGGTGAGCAGTTCTTC. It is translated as CSVEHWSGEQFF.

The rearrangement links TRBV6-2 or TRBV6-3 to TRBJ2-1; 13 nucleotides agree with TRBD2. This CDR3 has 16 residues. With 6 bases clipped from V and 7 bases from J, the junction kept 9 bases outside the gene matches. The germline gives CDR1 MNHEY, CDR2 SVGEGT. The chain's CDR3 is CASRPPGTSGINEQFF. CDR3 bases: TGTGCCAGCAGGCCACCCGGGACTAGCGGGATTAATGAGCAGTTCTTC.

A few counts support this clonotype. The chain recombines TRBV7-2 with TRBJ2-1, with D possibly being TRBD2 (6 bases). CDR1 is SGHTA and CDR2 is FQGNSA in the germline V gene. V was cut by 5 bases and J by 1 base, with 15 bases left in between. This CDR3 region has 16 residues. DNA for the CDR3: TGTGCCAGCAGCCCTGCGGGACTCGATTCCTACAATGAGCAGTTCTTC. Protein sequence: CASSPAGLDSYNEQFF.

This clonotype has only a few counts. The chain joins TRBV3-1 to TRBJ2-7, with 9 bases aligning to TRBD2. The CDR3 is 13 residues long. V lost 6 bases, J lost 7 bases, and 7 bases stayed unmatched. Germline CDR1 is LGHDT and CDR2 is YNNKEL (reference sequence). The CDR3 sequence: CASRTSGVAEQYF. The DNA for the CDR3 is TGTGCCAGCAGGACTAGCGGAGTTGCGGAGCAGTACTTC.

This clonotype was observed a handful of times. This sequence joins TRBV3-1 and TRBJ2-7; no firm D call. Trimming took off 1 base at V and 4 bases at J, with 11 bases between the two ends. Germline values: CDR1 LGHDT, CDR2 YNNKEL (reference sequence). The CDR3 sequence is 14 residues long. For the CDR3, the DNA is TGTGCCAGCAGCCAAGTGTGGGAAGCTTACGAGCAGTACTTC. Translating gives CASSQVWEAYEQYF.

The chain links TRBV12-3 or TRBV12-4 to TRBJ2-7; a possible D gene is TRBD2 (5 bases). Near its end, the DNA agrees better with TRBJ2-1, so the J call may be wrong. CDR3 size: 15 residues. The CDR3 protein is CASSPRRGGPGEQFF. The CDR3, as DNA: TGTGCCAGCAGTCCACGGCGTGGAGGCCCAGGAGAGCAGTTCTTC.

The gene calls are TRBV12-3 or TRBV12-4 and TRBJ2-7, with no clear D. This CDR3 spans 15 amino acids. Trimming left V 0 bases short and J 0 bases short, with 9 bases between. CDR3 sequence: CASSLAEGISYEQYF. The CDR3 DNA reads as TGTGCCAGCAGTTTAGCGGAAGGAATCTCCTACGAGCAGTACTTC.

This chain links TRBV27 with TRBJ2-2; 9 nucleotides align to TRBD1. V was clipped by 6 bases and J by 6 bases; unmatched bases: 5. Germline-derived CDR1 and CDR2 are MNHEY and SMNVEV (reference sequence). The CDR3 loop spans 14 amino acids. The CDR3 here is CASSRTGEAGELFF. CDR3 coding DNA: TGTGCCAGCAGCCGGACAGGGGAGGCCGGGGAGCTGTTTTTT.

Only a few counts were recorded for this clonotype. CDR3 nucleotides: TGTGCCAGCAGCCAAGGGAGCGGGAGCTTCACCGGGGAGCTGTTTTTT. Translated: CASSQGSGSFTGELFF. This chain uses TRBV14 with TRBJ2-2, with 8 bases aligning to TRBD2. J lost 4 bases, V lost 1 base, and 5 bases had no gene match. CDR3 length equals 16 residues. Germline-derived CDR1 and CDR2 are SGHDN and FVKESK. The complete variable domain, with remaining parts taken from reference TRBV14 and TRBJ2-2, reads EAGVTQFPSHSVIEKGQTVTLRCDPISGHDNLYWYRRVMGKEIKFLLHFVKESKQDESGMPNNRFLAERTGGTYSTLKVQPAELEDSGVYFCASSQGSGSFTGELFFGEGSRLTVL.